These T cell receptor beta chains were read from a single sample in a study of blood T cells in healthy people across ages. In TCRdb, the 5' RACE reads were re-called with MiXCR into one record per CDR3 protein. Counted here are about 1.6 million distinct CDR3 sequences, almost 35% occurring once; the ten biggest clones make up about 11%. The sequencing input was blood. Receptors originate from a woman younger than 45 in good health. Both conserved end residues are part of each CDR3. D genes are given only for firm matches. Size is stated for part of the rows, as once, few or many counts, or as a class when the clone is expanded.

TRBV6-1	20	TRBJ1-4	few	TRBD1	TGTGCCAGCAGTGGTCCGACAGGGGCGCAACTTTCAGCAACTAATGAAAAACTGTTTTTT	CASSGPTGAQLSATNEKLFF
TRBV4-2	16	TRBJ1-5	few	NA	TGTGCCAGCAGCCAAGAGGGGCCGAGCCTCAATCAGCCCCAGCATTTT	CASSQEGPSLNQPQHF
TRBV9	15	TRBJ2-1	NA	NA	TGTGCCAGCAGCGTAAAGGGTTCGTTCGACAATGAGCAGTTCTTC	CASSVKGSFDNEQFF
TRBV7-7	13	TRBJ2-3	NA	NA	TGTGCCAGCAGCCCCATCTCCACAGATACGCGGTATTTT	CASSPISTDTRYF
TRBV9	18	TRBJ2-1	NA	TRBD2	TGTGCCAGCAGCGTAGCTCGGGGGCTAGCGGGGGTTTACAATGAGCAGTTCTTC	CASSVARGLAGVYNEQFF
TRBV7-9	14	TRBJ2-5	NA	NA	TGTGCCAGCAGCTTAACAGGGAGGGCAGAGACCCAGTACTTC	CASSLTGRAETQYF
TRBV11-3	15	TRBJ2-7	NA	TRBD2	TGTGCCAGCAGCTTAGATCCCAGCGGGGACTACGAGCAGTACTTC	CASSLDPSGDYEQYF
TRBV9	16	TRBJ1-1	once	NA	TGTGCCAGCAGCTCATGGACGGGGGTGGGGGACACTGAAGCTTTCTTT	CASSSWTGVGDTEAFF
TRBV10-3	16	TRBJ2-7	many	NA	TGTGCCATCAGTGAGCGCGCCGGGACGGTATCCTACGAGCAGTACTTC	CAISERAGTVSYEQYF
TRBV12-3/TRBV12-4	15	TRBJ2-3	few	NA	TGTGCCAGCAGTTCCACCTCTCCTGGGGGAGATACGCAGTATTTT	CASSSTSPGGDTQYF
TRBV6-5	15	TRBJ1-5	once	TRBD1	TGTGCCAGCAGTCCTGGGACAGGGTGGAATCAGCCCCAGCATTTT	CASSPGTGWNQPQHF
TRBV29-1	13	TRBJ2-3	NA	TRBD1	TGCAGCGTTGGCGGACAGGGGCTAGATACGCAGTATTTT	CSVGGQGLDTQYF
TRBV5-1	15	TRBJ1-2	NA	NA	TGCGCCAGCAGTTTTATCGGGACGGAAAACTATGGCTACACCTTC	CASSFIGTENYGYTF
TRBV20-1	15	TRBJ2-5	few	NA	TGCAGTGCTAGGTATTACACAGGCGAACAAGAGACCCAGTACTTC	CSARYYTGEQETQYF
TRBV20-1	13	TRBJ1-2	few	NA	TGCAGTGCTAGAGAGCAGGGAAGCTATGGCTACACCTTC	CSAREQGSYGYTF
TRBV29-1	15	TRBJ2-3	NA	TRBD2	TGCAGCGTTGAAGAGTCCGGGACTAGGAGAGATACGCAGTATTTT	CSVEESGTRRDTQYF
TRBV6-6	14	TRBJ1-2	NA	TRBD1	TGTGCCAGCATCCAGGACAGGGCCTCGAATGGCTACACCTTC	CASIQDRASNGYTF
TRBV4-2	15	TRBJ2-7	NA	TRBD1	TGTGCCAGCAGCATCCCGGGACAGGGGATCTACGAGCAGTACTTC	CASSIPGQGIYEQYF
TRBV25-1	12	TRBJ1-1	NA	NA	TGTGCCAGCAGTGATTTTGGAAATGAAGCTTTCTTT	CASSDFGNEAFF
TRBV7-2	17	TRBJ2-7	NA	TRBD2	TGTGCCAGCAGCCCCACTAGCGGGGGGGCCTTGGGCTACGAGCAGTACTTC	CASSPTSGGALGYEQYF
TRBV4-1	13	TRBJ1-2	once	TRBD1	TGCGCCAGCAGCCAGGCCGGGACAGTGGTATCCATCTTC	CASSQAGTVVSIF
TRBV5-1	17	TRBJ1-5	NA	NA	TGCGCCAGCAGCTTGGGTGTGGAGGAAGTAGGCAATCAGCCCCGGCATTTT	CASSLGVEEVGNQPRHF
TRBV7-2	18	TRBJ2-6	few	NA	TGTGCCAGCAGCTTAGCGGTCCGGAGATACACTGGGGCCAACGTCCTGACTTTC	CASSLAVRRYTGANVLTF
TRBV7-9	16	TRBJ2-3	many	TRBD1	TGTGCCAGCAGCTCCTCTACAGGGGGAAGGACAGATACGCAGTATTTT	CASSSSTGGRTDTQYF
TRBV5-1	16	TRBJ2-1	NA	NA	TGCGCCAGCAGCCCGCCCGGCGTCGGCAGCGACAATGAGCAGTTCTTC	CASSPPGVGSDNEQFF
TRBV2	11	TRBJ2-5	NA	NA	TGTGCCAGCAGTGCCGACGGCGCGCGGTACTTC	CASSADGARYF
TRBV10-3	16	TRBJ2-2	NA	NA	TGTGCCATCAGTGACGTGGGACGAACGAACACCGGGGAGCTGTTTTTT	CAISDVGRTNTGELFF
TRBV6-5	18	TRBJ1-5	NA	NA	TGTGCCAGCAGTTACTCACAACGGACAAAATATAGCAATCAGCCCCAGCATTTT	CASSYSQRTKYSNQPQHF
TRBV27	13	TRBJ2-1	NA	NA	TGTGCCAGCAGTTCCCGTCCTGAAAATGAGCAGTTCTTC	CASSSRPENEQFF
TRBV6-2/TRBV6-3	16	TRBJ2-1	few	TRBD2	TGTGCCAGCAGGGGGGGACTAGCGGGTACCTACAATGAGCAGTTCTTC	CASRGGLAGTYNEQFF
TRBV3-1	15	TRBJ1-6	NA	NA	TGTGCCAGCAGCCAATACGAGCGTAATAATTCACCCCTCCACTTT	CASSQYERNNSPLHF
TRBV20-1	16	TRBJ2-7	NA	NA	TGCAGTGCTAGAGAGTTCGCGGCAATCCTCTCCTACGAGCAGTACTTC	CSAREFAAILSYEQYF
TRBV20-1	15	TRBJ2-3	NA	TRBD2	TGCAGTGCTACCCTGCTAGCGGCAAGCACAGATACGCAGTATTTT	CSATLLAASTDTQYF
TRBV24-1	15	TRBJ2-2	NA	NA	TGTGCCACCAGTGATGGCAGGTCGAGCACCGGGGAGCTGTTTTTT	CATSDGRSSTGELFF
TRBV25-1	15	TRBJ2-6	few	NA	TGTGCCAGCAACCCTTCAGGGAAAGGGGCCAACGTCCTGACTTTC	CASNPSGKGANVLTF
TRBV20-1	15	TRBJ1-2	NA	NA	TGCAGTGCTAGAGATCCAAGGGATTTGAGATATGGCTACACCTTC	CSARDPRDLRYGYTF
TRBV7-2	11	TRBJ2-1	NA	TRBD2	TGTGCCAGCGGACCGGGACTACCCCAGTTCTTC	CASGPGLPQFF
TRBV9	17	TRBJ2-1	NA	NA	TGTGCCAGCAGCGTAGTCCCGGTGGAAAGCTCCTACAATGAGCAGTTCTTC	CASSVVPVESSYNEQFF
TRBV7-9	14	TRBJ2-3	NA	NA	TGTGCCAGCAGCTTAGCAGTCGAGGCAGATACGCAGTATTTT	CASSLAVEADTQYF
TRBV3-1	15	TRBJ2-3	NA	NA	TGTGCCAGCAGCCAAGGTTGGGGGAGCCCAGATACGCAGTATTTT	CASSQGWGSPDTQYF
TRBV6-1	13	TRBJ2-1	NA	NA	TGTGCCAGCATGACAGGGACTTACAATGAGCAGTTCTTC	CASMTGTYNEQFF